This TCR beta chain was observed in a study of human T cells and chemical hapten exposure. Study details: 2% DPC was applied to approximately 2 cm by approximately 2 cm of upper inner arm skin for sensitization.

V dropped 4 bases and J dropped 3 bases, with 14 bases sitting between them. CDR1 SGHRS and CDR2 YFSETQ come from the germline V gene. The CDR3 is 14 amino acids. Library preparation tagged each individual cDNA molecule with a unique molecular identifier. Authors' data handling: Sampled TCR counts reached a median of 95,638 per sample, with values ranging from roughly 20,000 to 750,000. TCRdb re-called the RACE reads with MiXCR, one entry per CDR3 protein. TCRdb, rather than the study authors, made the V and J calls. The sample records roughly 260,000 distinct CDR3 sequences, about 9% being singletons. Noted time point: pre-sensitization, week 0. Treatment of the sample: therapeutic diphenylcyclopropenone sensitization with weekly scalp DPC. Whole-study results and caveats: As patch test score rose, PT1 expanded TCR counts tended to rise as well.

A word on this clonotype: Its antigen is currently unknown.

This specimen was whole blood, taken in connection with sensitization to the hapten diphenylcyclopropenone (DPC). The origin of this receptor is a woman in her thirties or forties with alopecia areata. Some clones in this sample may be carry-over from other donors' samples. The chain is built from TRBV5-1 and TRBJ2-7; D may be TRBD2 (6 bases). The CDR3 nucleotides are TGCGCCAGCAGCCCGGACCGGGGGATCTACGAGCAGTACTTC. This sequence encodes CASSPDRGIYEQYF. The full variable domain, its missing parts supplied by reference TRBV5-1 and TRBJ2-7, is KAGVTQTPRYLIKTRGQQVTLSCSPISGHRSVSWYQQTPGQGLQFLFEYFSETQRNKGNFPGRFSGRQFSNSRSEMNVSTLELGDSALYLCASSPDRGIYEQYFGPGTRLTVT.